This is a list of T cell receptor beta chains from one sample in a study of Ad26.COV2.S vaccination and SARS-CoV-2 variants. This table comes from immunoSEQ multiplex PCR, and its TCRdb copy is limited to in-frame clones, with some not included. The sample has about 350,000 clones, approximately 84% seen once. This material consisted of peripheral blood, taken in a trial of Ad26.COV2.S vaccine versus placebo. The receptors derive from a person between 18 and 65 years old who received the Ad26.COV2.S COVID-19 vaccine or a placebo. Each CDR3 is given with its conserved first and last residue. Fields, in order: clone size, V gene, D gene, J gene, CDR3 DNA, CDR3 protein. D genes are given only for firm matches. For some rows the clone size is stated as once, few or many, or as a class when expanded; others skip it.

NA	TRBV3-1/TRBV3-2	TRBD2	TRBJ2-4	TGTGCCAGCAGCCAAGGGACCGTAGCGGGAAGTGGAAACATTCAGTACTTC	CASSQGTVAGSGNIQYF
once	TRBV29-1	NA	TRBJ2-3	TGCAGCGTTGAAGATCCAGCAGCAAGGTCCACAGATACGCAGTATTTT	CSVEDPAARSTDTQYF
NA	TRBV3-1/TRBV3-2	TRBD1	TRBJ2-7	TGTGCCAGCAGCCAAAGTCCAGGGGGCCACGAGCAGTACTTC	CASSQSPGGHEQYF
NA	TRBV7-8	NA	TRBJ1-1	TGTGCCAGCATCCCCATGGGTCCAAACACTGAAGCTTTCTTT	CASIPMGPNTEAFF
NA	TRBV30	NA	TRBJ1-1	TGTGCCTGGAGTGTATTCAAGAACACTGAAGCTTTCTTT	CAWSVFKNTEAFF
NA	TRBV7-9	TRBD2	TRBJ2-1	TGTGCCAGCAGCTCTTGGCTAGCGGGAGCCGGGAATGAGCAGTTCTTC	CASSSWLAGAGNEQFF
NA	TRBV19	NA	TRBJ2-3	TGTGCCAGTAGTAAGTGGGAGTCTAGCACAGATACGCAGTATTTT	CASSKWESSTDTQYF
many	TRBV28	NA	TRBJ2-5	TGTGCCAGCAGTTTACCCAGGGGTTGGGAGACCCAGTACTTC	CASSLPRGWETQYF
once	TRBV7-2	NA	TRBJ2-7	TGTGCCAGCAGAGACCGACCTACCTACGAGCAGTACTTC	CASRDRPTYEQYF
NA	TRBV10-3	NA	TRBJ1-5	TGTGCCATCAGTGAGTCCGGGGGGACACATCAGCCCCAGCATTTT	CAISESGGTHQPQHF
NA	TRBV19	NA	TRBJ1-5	TGTGCCAGTAGCGTTGGGGTGGGGCGCAATCAGCCCCAGCATTTT	CASSVGVGRNQPQHF